The 26 T cell receptor beta chains in this list originate from one sample, sequenced in a study of blood T cell repertoires in COVID-19. Clones were read by immunoSEQ multiplex PCR, and TCRdb kept only the in-frame ones, dropping some. Of around 94,000 clones in the sample, about 80% were seen once. The sequencing sample was made of peripheral blood. These receptors were obtained from a human donor in a cohort sampled during active COVID-19.

The rearrangement links TRBV27 to TRBJ1-1, with 7 nucleotides matching TRBD1. Germline values: CDR1 MNHEY, CDR2 SMNVEV (reference sequence). This CDR3 is 15 amino acids long. J gave up 3 bases and V 5 bases, and 9 bases lay outside the gene matches. CDR3 coding DNA: TGTGCCAGCAGTGCTACAGGGGTGTGGGACACTGAAGCTTTCTTT. The encoded protein is CASSATGVWDTEAFF.

The genes are TRBV4-1 and TRBJ2-3; D possibly corresponds to TRBD1 (5 bases). The CDR3 consists of 16 residues. Trimming removed 3 bases at V and 3 bases at J, with 16 bases between. Germline V gene lookup returns CDR1 MGHRA and CDR2 YSYEKL. This chain's CDR3 is CASSHPSASGTDTQYF. The DNA of the CDR3 is TGCGCCAGCAGCCACCCCTCCGCGTCAGGGACAGATACGCAGTATTTT.

This chain joins TRBV7-2 and TRBJ1-6, with D unresolved. From germline, CDR1 is SGHTA and CDR2 FQGNSA. V was shortened by 7 bases and J by 0 bases, with 4 bases between the two germline ends. The CDR3 consists of 13 residues. As DNA, the CDR3 is TGTGCCAGCACGAGCTCCTATAATTCACCCCTCCACTTT. Protein: CASTSSYNSPLHF.

CDR3 coding DNA: TGTGCCAGCAGCTTACCCAGAGGGGAGCGGGAGATCAAAGAGACCCAGTACTTC. Its translation is CASSLPRGEREIKETQYF. V is TRBV7-9 and J is TRBJ2-5, with 8 bases that match TRBD2. The V gene end was trimmed by 2 bases and the J gene end by 3 bases; junction bases not matched to a gene: 14. Germline V gives CDR1 SEHNR, CDR2 FQNEAQ (reference sequence). The CDR3 spans 18 residues.

As concerns this clone: Different DNA sequences within this sample yield the same CDR3. The chain uses TRBV6-5 and TRBJ2-7, with D maybe TRBD2 (6 bases). Per the germline V gene, CDR1 is MNHEY and CDR2 is SVGAGI. V shed 0 bases and J shed 4 bases, with 10 bases lying between them. The CDR3 sequence is 14 residues long. The CDR3 here is CASSYSGGGYEQYF. DNA of the CDR3: TGTGCCAGCAGTTACTCGGGGGGTGGGTACGAGCAGTACTTC.

The V and J genes are TRBV19 and TRBJ2-7; 9 bases fit TRBD2. Germline V gene lookup returns CDR1 LNHDA and CDR2 SQIVND (reference sequence). V lost 1 base, J lost 1 base, and 2 bases stayed unmatched. The CDR3 has 15 amino acids. CDR3 residues: CASSIVAGVSYEQYF. CDR3 DNA: TGTGCCAGTAGTATAGTAGCGGGAGTATCCTACGAGCAGTACTTC.

The rearrangement uses TRBV6-5 and TRBJ1-5; 7 bases match TRBD1. The CDR3 is 14 residues long. V shed 4 bases, J shed 2 bases, and the junction held 2 bases outside the gene matches. CDR1 and CDR2 (germline): MNHEY, SVGAGI. CDR3 in DNA: TGTGCCAGCAGTTCAGGACAGGGCAATCAGCCCCAGCATTTT. Translation gives CASSSGQGNQPQHF.

This clone turned up a few times. The chain joins TRBV28 to TRBJ2-7, with a tentative D call TRBD1 (5 bases). Between the trimmed V and J ends, which lost 5 bases and 3 bases, there was a span of 8 bases. The CDR3 loop spans 12 amino acids. Germline V gene lookup returns CDR1 MDHEN and CDR2 SYDVKM. The chain's CDR3 is CASSPRDYEQYF. The DNA for the CDR3 is TGTGCCAGCAGTCCCAGGGACTACGAGCAGTACTTC. Full variable domain (remainder filled in from reference TRBV28 and TRBJ2-7): DVKVTQSSRYLVKRTGEKVFLECVQDMDHENMFWYRQDPGLGLRLIYFSYDVKMKEKGDIPEGYSVSREKKERFSLILESASTNQTSMYLCASSPRDYEQYFGPGTRLTVT.

The genes are TRBV28 and TRBJ2-3; TRBD1 aligns across 7 bases. V was pared by 2 bases and J by 8 bases, with 19 bases of the junction left unmatched. CDR1 is MDHEN, CDR2 SYDVKM, per germline. This CDR3 is 18 amino acids long. The CDR3 protein is CASSLLVIRDSRLSTQYF. CDR3 DNA: TGTGCCAGCAGTTTACTAGTCATTAGGGACAGCCGACTAAGTACGCAGTATTTT.

V gene TRBV3-1 (or the pseudogene TRBV3-2) combines with J gene TRBJ2-1; 9 nucleotides match TRBD2. Germline lookup yields CDR1 LGHDT and CDR2 YNNKEL (reference sequence). The trim removed 1 base at V and 10 bases at J, leaving 11 bases unmatched. CDR3 length: 16 amino acids. The CDR3 DNA sequence: TGTGCCAGCAGCCAAGGTACAAGCGGGAGGTTAGGGGAGCAGTTCTTC. The encoded protein is CASSQGTSGRLGEQFF.

This rearrangement joins TRBV7-9 to TRBJ2-7; 7 bases line up with TRBD1. This CDR3 has 13 residues. Trimming cost V 5 bases and J 5 bases; bases outside gene matches: 6. Germline V gene lookup returns CDR1 SEHNR and CDR2 FQNEAQ (reference sequence). In DNA form, the CDR3 reads TGTGCCAGCAGCCCGACAGGGACGGACGAGCAGTACTTC. This encodes CASSPTGTDEQYF. Drawing the rest from reference TRBV7-9 and TRBJ2-7, the complete variable domain is DTGVSQNPRHKITKRGQNVTFRCDPISEHNRLYWYRQTLGQGPEFLTYFQNEAQLEKSRLLSDRFSAERPKGSFSTLEIQRTEQGDSAMYLCASSPTGTDEQYFGPGTRLTVT.

The CDR3 DNA is TGCGCCAGCAGCCACCTCGGGACAGAAATCAATGAAAAACTGTTTTTT. It yields the protein CASSHLGTEINEKLFF. The J gene is TRBJ1-4, the V gene TRBV4-1; 7 positions match TRBD1. V dropped 3 bases and J dropped 5; count of bases not matched to a gene: 9. This CDR3 has 16 residues. Germline V gene lookup returns CDR1 MGHRA and CDR2 YSYEKL.

This clone appeared a few times. This chain uses TRBV4-2 with TRBJ2-7, with TRBD2 identical over 8 bases. Germline V lookup: CDR1 LGHNA, CDR2 YNFKEQ. The CDR3 is 15 amino acids. The trim removed 0 bases at V and 2 bases at J, leaving 3 bases unmatched. CDR3 protein: CASSQDLAGTYEQYF. CDR3 DNA: TGTGCCAGCAGCCAAGACCTAGCGGGTACCTACGAGCAGTACTTC.

The chain joins TRBV28 to TRBJ2-2; 15 bases line up with TRBD2. The CDR3 consists of 18 residues. Germline V gene data show CDR1 as MDHEN and CDR2 as SYDVKM. Germline trimming cut 7 bases from V and 4 bases from J; bases unmatched to any gene: 10. The CDR3 spells CASTRRTSGRAGTGELFF. The CDR3 DNA sequence: TGTGCCAGCACCCGCAGGACTAGCGGGAGGGCAGGCACCGGGGAGCTGTTTTTT.

This clone was picked up a small number of times. The rearrangement uses TRBV4-1 and TRBJ1-5; D is undetermined. Germline CDR1 and CDR2: MGHRA and YSYEKL. This CDR3 spans 14 amino acids. Trimming shortened V by 4 bases and J by 6 bases, and 13 bases separated the two germline ends. CDR3 protein: CASSRQDDGQPQHF. The CDR3 nucleotides are TGCGCCAGCAGCCGGCAGGATGACGGTCAGCCCCAGCATTTT.

This clone occurred once. The chain employs TRBV28 and TRBJ1-2; D is undetermined. There are 14 residues in the CDR3. The V end was cut by 2 bases, the J end by 1 base, with 8 bases between. The germline V gene has CDR1 MDHEN and CDR2 SYDVKM. The CDR3 DNA reads as TGTGCCAGCAGTTTAACAGTTCATAACTATGGCTACACCTTC. Translation: CASSLTVHNYGYTF.

The chain recombines TRBV3-1 (or the pseudogene TRBV3-2) with TRBJ1-1; D ambiguous. V was shortened by 0 bases and J by 4 bases, with 9 bases between the two germline ends. The CDR3 length is 14 residues. Per the germline V gene, CDR1 is LGHDT and CDR2 is YNNKEL (reference sequence). The chain's CDR3 is CASSQDGSATEAFF. The CDR3 DNA reads as TGTGCCAGCAGCCAAGACGGGAGTGCCACTGAAGCTTTCTTT.

This chain connects TRBV28 to TRBJ1-5; 10 bases fit TRBD1. The CDR3 loop spans 14 amino acids. Germline lookup yields CDR1 MDHEN and CDR2 SYDVKM. V shed 8 bases and J 7 bases; nucleotides not matched to a gene: 8. Here the CDR3 reads CASGTGTGVQPQHF. In nucleotides, the CDR3 is TGTGCCAGCGGCACCGGGACAGGGGTCCAGCCCCAGCATTTT. The full variable domain, completed using reference TRBV28 and TRBJ1-5, is DVKVTQSSRYLVKRTGEKVFLECVQDMDHENMFWYRQDPGLGLRLIYFSYDVKMKEKGDIPEGYSVSREKKERFSLILESASTNQTSMYLCASGTGTGVQPQHFGDGTRLSIL.

This clone was recorded once. V gene TRBV6-1 combines with J gene TRBJ1-4; a weak D match, TRBD1 (5 bases). V lost 2 bases, J lost 7 bases, and 11 bases lay in between. The CDR3 loop spans 14 amino acids. CDR1 is MNHNS, CDR2 SASEGT, per germline. The CDR3 loop is CASSEPGGGEKLFF. The CDR3, as DNA: TGTGCCAGCAGTGAACCGGGGGGGGGTGAAAAACTGTTTTTT.

The rearrangement links TRBV7-2 to TRBJ1-2; maybe TRBD1 (5 bases). Trimming pared 3 bases from V and 4 bases from J, leaving 9 bases between. The CDR3 totals 13 residues. CDR1 and CDR2 from the germline V gene are SGHTA and FQGNSA. CDR3 DNA sequence: TGTGCCAGCAGCTTCAGGGCCCCCTATGGCTACACCTTC. Translated, it gives CASSFRAPYGYTF.

Of note for this clone: Germline and junction disagree at one end, which may indicate a read error. The rearrangement links TRBV30 to TRBJ2-7, with TRBD2 identical over 8 bases. CDR1 GTSNPN and CDR2 SVGIG come from the germline V gene (reference sequence). The CDR3 has 13 residues. CDR3 bases: TGTGCCCGGAGCGTGGGACTAGCCTACGAGCAGTACTTC. It is translated as CARSVGLAYEQYF.

The chain employs TRBV5-8 and TRBJ1-2; 9 bases are shared with TRBD1. Germline CDR1 reads SGHTS; CDR2 reads YDEGEE. After removal of 5 bases from V and 8 bases from J, the junction contained 13 bases not matched to a gene. The CDR3 spans 15 residues. The CDR3, as DNA: TGTGCCAGCAGTCACCCGGGGACAGGGCTGGGAGGCTACACCTTC. Translating it yields CASSHPGTGLGGYTF.

J is TRBJ2-7 and V is TRBV13; D is possibly TRBD1 (7 bases). The germline V gene encodes CDR1 PRHDT and CDR2 FYEKMQ (reference sequence). CDR3 size: 15 residues. V lost 1 base and J lost 2, with 12 bases in between. CDR3 DNA: TGTGCCAGCAGCTTAGCAGGGGGGTTAACCTACGAGCAGTACTTC. Its protein is CASSLAGGLTYEQYF.

The chain has TRBV5-1 and TRBJ1-1; 10 bases map to TRBD1. Germline lookup yields CDR1 SGHRS and CDR2 YFSETQ. The CDR3 is made up of 15 amino acids. The V segment lost 0 bases and the J segment 4 bases; nucleotides outside the gene matches: 3. CDR3 region: CASSLVGQGGTEAFF. The CDR3 coding sequence is TGCGCCAGCAGCTTGGTAGGACAGGGGGGCACTGAAGCTTTCTTT. Full variable domain (rest looked up from reference TRBV5-1 and TRBJ1-1): KAGVTQTPRYLIKTRGQQVTLSCSPISGHRSVSWYQQTPGQGLQFLFEYFSETQRNKGNFPGRFSGRQFSNSRSEMNVSTLELGDSALYLCASSLVGQGGTEAFFGQGTRLTVV.

J is TRBJ1-4 and V is TRBV7-8; D unclear. Germline loops: CDR1 SGHVS, CDR2 FQNEAQ. This CDR3 region has 13 residues. V lost 2 bases and J lost 5, with 6 bases in between. The chain's CDR3 is CASSLMRNEKLFF. CDR3 sequence (DNA): TGTGCCAGCAGCTTAATGAGGAATGAAAAACTGTTTTTT.

CDR3 in amino acids: CASSQDPRGAANEKLFF. The CDR3 nucleotides are TGCGCCAGCAGCCAAGACCCTCGTGGGGCGGCTAATGAAAAACTGTTTTTT. V and J are TRBV4-1 and TRBJ1-4, with TRBD1 as a possible D gene (5 bases). Germline-derived CDR1 and CDR2 are MGHRA and YSYEKL. The CDR3 is 17 amino acids. With 0 bases removed from V and 3 bases from J, the gap between germline ends came to 14 bases.